This is a list of T cell receptor beta chains from one sample in a study of blood T cell repertoires in COVID-19. Generated by immunoSEQ multiplex PCR, the TCRdb table keeps only in-frame clones and is missing some. This table holds roughly 300,000 clones, roughly 84% found once. Sequencing input: PBMCs or T cells enriched from blood (not recorded which). These receptor sequences come from a woman in her twenties or thirties who had recovered from COVID-19. Each CDR3 is given with its conserved first and last residue. A D gene is named only where the DNA matches it firmly. Part of the rows lack a size; the others show once, few, many or a class for expanded clones.

j_call clone_size v_call d_call cdr3_aa
TRBJ1-6 . TRBV7-9 . CASSPPSEDSPLHF
TRBJ2-6 . TRBV15 TRBD1 CATSGQGSSGANVLTF
TRBJ2-5 once TRBV5-4 TRBD2 CASSGGGIQTQYF
TRBJ1-5 . TRBV15 . CATSRSQAGDDQPQHF
TRBJ1-3 . TRBV11-2 . CASSPTAPQGNTIYF
TRBJ1-1 . TRBV28 . CASSLGRTEAFF
TRBJ1-2 . TRBV30 . CAGGRFNYGYTF
TRBJ2-5 . TRBV27 TRBD2 CASSFAASGGVSETQYF
TRBJ1-1 . TRBV5-1 . CASSPGQPGGTEAFF
TRBJ1-4 once TRBV19 . CASSTPEGSANEKLFF
TRBJ1-3 once TRBV6-1 . CASSEHRFSGNTIYF
TRBJ2-5 . TRBV5-1 TRBD1 CASSLGTGRQETQYF
TRBJ1-5 . TRBV5-5 . CASSLDTINQPQHF
TRBJ1-5 . TRBV3-1/TRBV3-2 TRBD1 CASSHVRTGGCSNQPQHF
TRBJ1-6 . TRBV7-2 . CASSLRGGLNYNSPLHF
TRBJ1-4 . TRBV7-9 TRBD1 CASSHGTGFEKLFF
TRBJ2-5 few TRBV29-1 . CSAQPTRAETQYF
TRBJ1-6 . TRBV6-5 . CASSYLGGPNNSPLHF
TRBJ2-7 . TRBV6-5 . CASTKEGVSYEQYF
TRBJ2-5 . TRBV9 . CASSVDPRQETQYF
TRBJ2-7 . TRBV5-8 . CASSLGGFYEQYF
TRBJ1-5 . TRBV6-1 TRBD1 CASSEAGTGVSSNQPQHF
TRBJ2-5 . TRBV28 . CASGNRGGRETQYF
TRBJ2-1 . TRBV2 TRBD2 CASSALGTSGGYNEQFF
TRBJ2-4 . TRBV7-2 TRBD1 CASARRTGENIQYF
TRBJ2-7 . TRBV6-5 TRBD1 CASTIRDRAYEQYF
TRBJ2-7 . TRBV18 TRBD1 CASSTGDRGSYEQYF
TRBJ1-2 . TRBV15 . CATSRDPRGDYGYTF
TRBJ1-1 few TRBV7-9 . CASSLATGDRNTEAFF
TRBJ1-4 . TRBV2 . CASQGESEKLFF
TRBJ1-4 . TRBV30 . CAGQQNEKLFF
TRBJ2-7 . TRBV6-5 . CASSPLSGTLSEQYF
TRBJ2-5 . TRBV28 . CASSYGAPQETQYF
TRBJ1-1 . TRBV4-3 TRBD1 CASSQGAGGTEAFF
TRBJ1-2 . TRBV19 . CASSRELQTNYGYTF
TRBJ2-7 . TRBV14 TRBD1 CASSQGQPGQGYEQYF
TRBJ2-7 . TRBV5-1 TRBD2 CASSLVSSGSYEQYF